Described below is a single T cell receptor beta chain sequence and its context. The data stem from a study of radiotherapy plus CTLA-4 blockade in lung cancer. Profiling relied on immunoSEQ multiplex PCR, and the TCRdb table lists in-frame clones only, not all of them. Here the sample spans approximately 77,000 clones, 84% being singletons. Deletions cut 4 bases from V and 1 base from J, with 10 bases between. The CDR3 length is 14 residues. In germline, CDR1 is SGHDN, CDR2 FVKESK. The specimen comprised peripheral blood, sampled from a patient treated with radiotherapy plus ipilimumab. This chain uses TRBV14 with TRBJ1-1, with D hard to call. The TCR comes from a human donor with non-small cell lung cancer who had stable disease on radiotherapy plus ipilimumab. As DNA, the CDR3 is TGTGCCAGCAGCCTTAGACACACGAACACTGAAGCTTTCTTT. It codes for CASSLRHTNTEAFF.